This passage covers 14 T cell receptor beta chains from one sample sequenced in a study of Tregs in tolerant kidney transplant recipients (dated by TCRdb to between 2018 and 2020). Receptor libraries were prepared by the immunoSEQ multiplex PCR assay. TCRdb stores this immuneACCESS table with in-frame sequences only. Part of the clones is absent; in the studies checked, under half of the shortfall reflects unresolved V genes, and no reason is known for the rest. This sample is represented by some 55,000 clones; around 80% of them were singletons. The ten biggest clones cover about 5% of the sample. Sequenced: CD4+ T cells from blood. These receptors came from a human donor in good health.

The genes are TRBV18 and TRBJ2-3; 9 positions match TRBD2. Germline CDR1 and CDR2: KGHSH and LQKENI. The CDR3 is made up of 15 amino acids. J lost 5 bases, V lost 2 bases, and 5 bases had no gene match. Here the CDR3 DNA reads TGTGCCAGCTCACCAGCGGGAGGGTACGGAGATACGCAGTATTTT. It specifies CASSPAGGYGDTQYF.

This clone was counted between two and nine times. The chain carries TRBV5-3 and TRBJ2-7; D might be TRBD1 or TRBD2, each matching 5 bases. TRBV5-3 is designated an ORF whose function remains uncertain. V was pared by 0 bases and J by 1 base, with 14 bases between. The CDR3 is 16 residues long. CDR3 protein: CARSLAGANSSYEQYF. The CDR3 DNA is TGTGCCAGAAGCTTGGCCGGGGCCAATTCTTCCTACGAGCAGTACTTC.

This chain joins TRBV18 and TRBJ1-2; the D gene is possibly TRBD1 (6 bases). The CDR3 covers 13 residues. CDR1 and CDR2 (germline): KGHSH, LQKENI. Trimming removed 2 bases at V and 4 bases at J, with 8 bases between. In DNA form, the CDR3 reads TGTGCCAGCTCACCAGACAGGACCTATGGCTACACCTTC. Its translation is CASSPDRTYGYTF.

Comments on this clone: Germline is not matched at one junction end, which may reflect a read error. Other nucleotide sequences in the sample specify the same CDR3. The chain combines TRBV29-1 with TRBJ1-1; 8 bases match TRBD1. The CDR3 spans 14 residues. Germline V gene data show CDR1 as SQVTM and CDR2 as ANQGSEA. CDR3 region: CSAGDRGEYTEAFF. DNA of the CDR3: TGCAGCGCAGGAGACAGGGGAGAGTACACTGAAGCCTTCTTT.

This clone was counted a single time. The V gene is TRBV15, the J gene TRBJ2-2; D unclear. Trimming cost V 0 bases and J 3 bases, with 8 bases left between them. Germline-derived CDR1 and CDR2 are LNHNV and YYDKDF (reference sequence). The CDR3 loop spans 15 amino acids. This CDR3 is CATSRDFGDTGELFF. CDR3 bases: TGTGCCACCAGCAGAGATTTTGGAGACACCGGGGAGCTGTTTTTT.

The genes are TRBV7-6 and TRBJ2-5, with D hard to call. The V gene lost 1 base and the J gene lost 5 bases, with 8 bases spanning the gap. The germline V gene encodes CDR1 SGHVS and CDR2 FNYEAQ. This CDR3 region has 13 residues. The CDR3 bases are TGTGCCAGCAGCTTAGGGGAAGGTGAGACCCAGTACTTC. Its protein product is CASSLGEGETQYF.

The chain employs TRBV30 and TRBJ1-4, with 7 bases matching TRBD1. The V and J ends lost 5 bases and 7 bases, in that order; junction bases with no gene match: 7. There are 13 residues in the CDR3. Germline assignment: CDR1 GTSNPN and CDR2 SVGIG (reference sequence). CDR3 protein: CAWLQGPAEKLFF. In DNA, the CDR3 is TGTGCCTGGCTACAGGGGCCGGCTGAAAAACTGTTTTTT.

Relative to its sample, this clone is medium-sized. The chain has TRBV18 and TRBJ1-2; tentative D call: TRBD1 (5 bases). The CDR3 extends over 15 amino acids. Germline V gene sequence: CDR1 KGHSH, CDR2 LQKENI. With 0 bases removed from V and 3 bases from J, the gap between germline ends came to 11 bases. Written as DNA, the CDR3 is TGTGCCAGCTCACCACCCGCCGGGACTGACTATGGCTACACCTTC. It codes for CASSPPAGTDYGYTF.

J is TRBJ2-1 and V is TRBV14; 7 bases line up with TRBD2. Germline CDR1 is SGHDN and CDR2 is FVKESK. The ends lost 4 bases at V and 6 bases at J; junction bases unmatched: 9. This CDR3 region has 15 residues. CDR3 loop: CASSRTSYSFNEQFF. As DNA, the CDR3 is TGTGCCAGCAGCCGGACTAGTTATTCTTTCAATGAGCAGTTCTTC.

The chain couples TRBV5-1 to TRBJ2-3; a weak D match, TRBD2 (5 bases). V was clipped by 7 bases and J by 6 bases, with 18 bases between them. Germline values: CDR1 SGHRS, CDR2 YFSETQ. The length of the CDR3 is 14 residues. Here the CDR3 DNA reads TGCGCCAGCTCGCCCCAAAGGGAGTGGGATACGCAGTATTTT. Its translation: CASSPQREWDTQYF. The variable domain in full, completed from reference TRBV5-1 and TRBJ2-3, reads KAGVTQTPRYLIKTRGQQVTLSCSPISGHRSVSWYQQTPGQGLQFLFEYFSETQRNKGNFPGRFSGRQFSNSRSEMNVSTLELGDSALYLCASSPQREWDTQYFGPGTRLTVL.

The chain employs TRBV4-3 and TRBJ2-3, with 12 bases that match TRBD2. This CDR3 has 19 residues. V trimming: 0 bases; J trimming: 0 bases; junction bases outside the gene matches: 7. CDR1 is LGHNA and CDR2 is YSLEER in the germline V gene. For the CDR3, the DNA is TGCGCCAGCAGCCAAGATCTGCGACTAGCGGGGGACAGCACAGATACGCAGTATTTT. Translating it yields CASSQDLRLAGDSTDTQYF.

The genes are TRBV11-1 and TRBJ1-2; the D is unclear. Germline assignment: CDR1 SGHAT and CDR2 FQDESV (reference sequence). Trimming took off 5 bases at V and 8 bases at J, with 15 bases between the two ends. The CDR3 spans 13 residues. The CDR3 nucleotides read TGTGCCAGCAGCCCGGCGGTACACAGCGGCTACACCTTC. Protein: CASSPAVHSGYTF.

This sequence joins TRBV9 and TRBJ2-5, with D unclear. Germline values: CDR1 SGDLS, CDR2 YYNGEE. V lost 0 bases and J 2 bases, leaving 11 bases between the germline ends. The CDR3 has 15 amino acids. CDR3 DNA: TGTGCCAGCAGCGTAGCCGCAGGACGACAAGAGACCCAGTACTTC. This translates into CASSVAAGRQETQYF.

This chain uses TRBV11-2 with TRBJ2-5; TRBD2 matches at 9 bases. The CDR3 contains 16 residues. Germline V gene lookup returns CDR1 SGHAT and CDR2 FQNNGV. The junction had 4 bases not matched to a gene; V was cut back by 1 base and J by 1 base. The CDR3 nucleotides read TGTGCCAGCAGCTTAGGGATAGCGGGGGTCCAAGAGACCCAGTACTTC. Its translation: CASSLGIAGVQETQYF.